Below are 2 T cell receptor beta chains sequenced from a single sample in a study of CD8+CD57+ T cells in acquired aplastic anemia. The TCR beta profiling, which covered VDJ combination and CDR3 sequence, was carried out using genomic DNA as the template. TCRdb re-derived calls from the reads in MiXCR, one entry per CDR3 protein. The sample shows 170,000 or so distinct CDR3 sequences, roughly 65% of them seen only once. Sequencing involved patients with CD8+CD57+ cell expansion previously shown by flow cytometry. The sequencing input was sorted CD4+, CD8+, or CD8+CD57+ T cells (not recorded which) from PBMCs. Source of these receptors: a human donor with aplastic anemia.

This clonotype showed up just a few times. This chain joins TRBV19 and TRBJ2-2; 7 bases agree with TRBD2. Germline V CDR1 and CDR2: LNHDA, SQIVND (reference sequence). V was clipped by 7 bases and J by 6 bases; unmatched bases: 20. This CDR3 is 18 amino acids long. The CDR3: CASNNRLGGGVGAGELFF. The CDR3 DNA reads TGTGCCAGTAATAATCGCCTTGGGGGGGGGGTCGGAGCCGGGGAGCTGTTTTTT.

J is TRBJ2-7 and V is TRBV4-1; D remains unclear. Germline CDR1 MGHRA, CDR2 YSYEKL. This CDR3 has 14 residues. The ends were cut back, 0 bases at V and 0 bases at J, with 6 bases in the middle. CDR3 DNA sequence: TGCGCCAGCAGCCAAGATATGATCTCCTACGAGCAGTACTTC. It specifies CASSQDMISYEQYF.